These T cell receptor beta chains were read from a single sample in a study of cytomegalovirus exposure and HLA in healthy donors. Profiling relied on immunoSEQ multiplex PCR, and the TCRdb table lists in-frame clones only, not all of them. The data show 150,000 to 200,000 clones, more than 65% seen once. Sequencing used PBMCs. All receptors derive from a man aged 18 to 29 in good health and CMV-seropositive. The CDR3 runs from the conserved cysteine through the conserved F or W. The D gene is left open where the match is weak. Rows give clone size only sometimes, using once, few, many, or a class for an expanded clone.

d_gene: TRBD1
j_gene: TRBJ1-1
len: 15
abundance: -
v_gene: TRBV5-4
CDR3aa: CASSLVGQRNTEAFF
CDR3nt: TGTGCCAGCAGCTTGGTGGGACAGCGGAACACTGAAGCTTTCTTT

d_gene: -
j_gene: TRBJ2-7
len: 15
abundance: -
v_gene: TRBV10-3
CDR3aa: CAISESLAGAVEQYF
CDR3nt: TGTGCCATCAGTGAGTCTCTAGCCGGAGCCGTCGAGCAGTACTTC

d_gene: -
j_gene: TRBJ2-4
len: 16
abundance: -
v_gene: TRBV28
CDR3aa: CASRLTSGGAENIQYF
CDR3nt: TGTGCCAGCAGACTTACTAGTGGGGGGGCCGAGAACATTCAGTACTTC

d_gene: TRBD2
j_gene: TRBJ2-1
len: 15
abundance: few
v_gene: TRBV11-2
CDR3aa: CASSRGTSSYNEQFF
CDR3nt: TGTGCCAGCAGTAGGGGGACTAGCTCCTACAATGAGCAGTTCTTC

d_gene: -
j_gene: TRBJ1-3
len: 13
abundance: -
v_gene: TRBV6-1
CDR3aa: CATYFTAGNTIYF
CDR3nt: TGTGCCACCTACTTCACGGCTGGAAACACCATATATTTT

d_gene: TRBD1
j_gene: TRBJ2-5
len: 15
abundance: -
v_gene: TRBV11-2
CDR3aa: CASSLGTGGRETQYF
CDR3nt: TGTGCCAGCAGCTTAGGGACAGGGGGGCGAGAGACCCAGTACTTC

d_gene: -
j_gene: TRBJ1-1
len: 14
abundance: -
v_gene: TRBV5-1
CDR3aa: CASRTPARNTEAFF
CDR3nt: TGCGCCAGCAGGACACCCGCCCGGAACACTGAAGCTTTCTTT

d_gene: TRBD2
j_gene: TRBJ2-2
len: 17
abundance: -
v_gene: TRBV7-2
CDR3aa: CASSMNGLAGNTGELFF
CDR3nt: TGTGCCAGCAGCATGAATGGCCTAGCGGGGAACACCGGGGAGCTGTTTTTT

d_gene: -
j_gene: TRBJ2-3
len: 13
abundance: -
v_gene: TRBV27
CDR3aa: CASSLAGTDTQYF
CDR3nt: TGTGCCAGTAGTTTAGCAGGCACAGATACGCAGTATTTT

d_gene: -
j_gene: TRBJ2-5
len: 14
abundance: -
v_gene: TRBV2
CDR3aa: CASSGRVIGETQYF
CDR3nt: TGTGCCAGCAGTGGCAGGGTGATTGGGGAGACCCAGTACTTC

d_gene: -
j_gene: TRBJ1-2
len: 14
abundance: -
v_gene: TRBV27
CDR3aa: CASRKRGSVYGYTF
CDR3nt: TGTGCCAGCAGGAAAAGGGGGTCTGTTTATGGCTACACCTTC

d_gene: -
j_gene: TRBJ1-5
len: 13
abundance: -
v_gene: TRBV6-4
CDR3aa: CASSGTANQPQHF
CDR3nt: TGTGCCAGCAGTGGGACAGCGAATCAGCCCCAGCATTTT

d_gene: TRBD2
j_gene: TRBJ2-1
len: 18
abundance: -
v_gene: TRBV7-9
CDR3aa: CASSLGRPGLGGGGEQFF
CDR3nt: TGTGCCAGCAGCTTAGGACGACCGGGACTAGGAGGAGGGGGTGAGCAGTTCTTC

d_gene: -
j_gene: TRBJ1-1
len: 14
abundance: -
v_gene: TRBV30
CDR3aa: CAWSVDSMNTEAFF
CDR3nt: TGTGCCTGGAGTGTTGACAGCATGAACACTGAAGCTTTCTTT

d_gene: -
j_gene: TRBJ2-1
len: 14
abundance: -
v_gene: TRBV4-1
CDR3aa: CASSRGSSYNEQFF
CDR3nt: TGCGCCAGCAGCCGCGGTAGCTCCTACAATGAGCAGTTCTTC

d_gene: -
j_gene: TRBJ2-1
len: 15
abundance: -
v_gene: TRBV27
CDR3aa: CASSFVGRSYNEQFF
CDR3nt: TGTGCCAGCAGTTTTGTGGGGCGCTCCTACAATGAGCAGTTCTTC

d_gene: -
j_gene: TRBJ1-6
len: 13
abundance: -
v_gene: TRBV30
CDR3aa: CAYAGAYNSPLHF
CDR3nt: TGTGCCTACGCGGGGGCTTATAATTCACCCCTCCACTTT

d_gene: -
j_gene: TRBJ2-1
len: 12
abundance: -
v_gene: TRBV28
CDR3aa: CASSFVDNEQFF
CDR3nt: TGTGCCAGCAGTTTTGTAGACAATGAGCAGTTCTTC

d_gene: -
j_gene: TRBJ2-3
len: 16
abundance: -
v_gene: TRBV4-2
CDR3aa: CASSQGYRSSTDTQYF
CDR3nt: TGTGCCAGCAGCCAAGGATACCGGTCTAGCACAGATACGCAGTATTTT

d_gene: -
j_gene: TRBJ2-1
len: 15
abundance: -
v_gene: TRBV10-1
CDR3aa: CASSDRHITYNEQFF
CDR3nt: TGCGCCAGCAGTGACCGACACATAACCTACAATGAGCAGTTCTTC

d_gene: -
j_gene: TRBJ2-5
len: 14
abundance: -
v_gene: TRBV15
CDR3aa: CATSRGGIGETQYF
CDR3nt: TGTGCCACCAGCAGAGGCGGGATAGGAGAGACCCAGTACTTC

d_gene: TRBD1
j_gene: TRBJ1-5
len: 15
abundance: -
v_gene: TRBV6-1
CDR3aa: CASSEEGTGAWAQHF
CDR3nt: TGTGCCAGCAGTGAAGAAGGGACAGGGGCCTGGGCCCAGCATTTT

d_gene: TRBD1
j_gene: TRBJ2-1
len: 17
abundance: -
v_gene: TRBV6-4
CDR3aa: CASTHPSDRQTYNEQFF
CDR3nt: TGTGCCAGCACCCATCCTTCGGACAGGCAGACCTACAATGAGCAGTTCTTC